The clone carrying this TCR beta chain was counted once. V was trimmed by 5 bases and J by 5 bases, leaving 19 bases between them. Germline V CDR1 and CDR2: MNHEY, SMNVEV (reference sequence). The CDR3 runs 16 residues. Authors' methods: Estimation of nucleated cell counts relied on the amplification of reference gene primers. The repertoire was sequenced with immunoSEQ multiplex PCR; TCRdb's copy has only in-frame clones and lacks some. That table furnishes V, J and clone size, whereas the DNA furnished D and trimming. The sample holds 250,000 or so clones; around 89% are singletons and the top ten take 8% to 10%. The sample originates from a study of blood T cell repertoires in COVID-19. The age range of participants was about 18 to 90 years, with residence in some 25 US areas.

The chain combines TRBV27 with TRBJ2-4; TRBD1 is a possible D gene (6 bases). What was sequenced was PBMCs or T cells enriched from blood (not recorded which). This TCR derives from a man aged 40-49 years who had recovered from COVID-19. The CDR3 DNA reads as TGTGCCAGCAGTCTATATCCGGGGCCAGGGGAAAACATTCAGTACTTC. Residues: CASSLYPGPGENIQYF.